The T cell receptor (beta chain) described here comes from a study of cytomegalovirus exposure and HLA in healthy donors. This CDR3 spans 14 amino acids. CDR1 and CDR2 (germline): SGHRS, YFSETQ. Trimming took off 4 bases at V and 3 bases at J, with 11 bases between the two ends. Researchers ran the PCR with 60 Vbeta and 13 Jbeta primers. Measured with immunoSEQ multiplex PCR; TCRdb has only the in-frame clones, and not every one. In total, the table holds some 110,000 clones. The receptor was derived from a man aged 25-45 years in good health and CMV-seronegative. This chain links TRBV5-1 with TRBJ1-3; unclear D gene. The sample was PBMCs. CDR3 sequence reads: CASSPEGLGNTIYF. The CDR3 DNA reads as TGCGCCAGCAGCCCCGAGGGTCTTGGAAACACCATATATTTT.